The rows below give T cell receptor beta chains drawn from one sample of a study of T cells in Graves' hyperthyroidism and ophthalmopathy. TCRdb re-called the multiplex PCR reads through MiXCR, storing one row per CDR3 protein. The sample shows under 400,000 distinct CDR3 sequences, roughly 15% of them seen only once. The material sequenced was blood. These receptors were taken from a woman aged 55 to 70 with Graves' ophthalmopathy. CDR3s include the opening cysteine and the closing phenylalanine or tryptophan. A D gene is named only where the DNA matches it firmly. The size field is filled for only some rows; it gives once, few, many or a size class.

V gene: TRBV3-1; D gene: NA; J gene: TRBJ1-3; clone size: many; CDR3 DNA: TGTGCCAGCAGCCAAGGCAGGCGCTCAGCCGGCTCTGGAAACACCATATATTTT; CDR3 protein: CASSQGRRSAGSGNTIYF
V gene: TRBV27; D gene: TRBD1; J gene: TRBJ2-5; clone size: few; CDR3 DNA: TGTGCCAGCAGTTTACCAGACAGGGGCGAGGACGAGACCCAGTACTTC; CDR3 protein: CASSLPDRGEDETQYF
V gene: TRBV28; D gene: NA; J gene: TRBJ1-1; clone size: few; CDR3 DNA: TGTACCAGCAGTTTATTGGTGGCGGGCACTGAAGCTTTCTTT; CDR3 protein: CTSSLLVAGTEAFF
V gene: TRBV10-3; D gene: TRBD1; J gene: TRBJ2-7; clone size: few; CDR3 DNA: TGTGCCATCAGGAACGGACAGGGAGCCGACGAGCAGTACTTC; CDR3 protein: CAIRNGQGADEQYF
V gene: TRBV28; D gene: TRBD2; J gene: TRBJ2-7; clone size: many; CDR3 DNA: TGTGCCAGCAGTGCTACTAGCGGACCCTCCTACGAGCAGTACTTC; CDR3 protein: CASSATSGPSYEQYF
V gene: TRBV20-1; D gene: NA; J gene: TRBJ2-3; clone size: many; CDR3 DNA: TGCAGTGCTTTAGGGGAGGGCACAGATACGCAGTATTTT; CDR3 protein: CSALGEGTDTQYF
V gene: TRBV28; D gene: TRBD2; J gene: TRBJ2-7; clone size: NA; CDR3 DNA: TGTGCCAGCAGTTTATTCTCGGGGGGTTCCTACGAGCAGTACTTC; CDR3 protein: CASSLFSGGSYEQYF
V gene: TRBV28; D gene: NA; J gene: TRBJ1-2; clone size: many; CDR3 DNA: TGTGCCAGCAGTTTGGGGGACACCCGTAACTATGGCTACACCTTC; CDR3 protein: CASSLGDTRNYGYTF
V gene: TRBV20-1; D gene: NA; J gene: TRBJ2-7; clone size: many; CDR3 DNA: TGCAGTGCTAGATGGACTAACACACGGGGGGAGCAGTACTTC; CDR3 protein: CSARWTNTRGEQYF
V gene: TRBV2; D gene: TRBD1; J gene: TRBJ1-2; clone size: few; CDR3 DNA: TGTGCCAGCGGAGGACAGGGTCCTGGCTACACCTTC; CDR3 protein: CASGGQGPGYTF
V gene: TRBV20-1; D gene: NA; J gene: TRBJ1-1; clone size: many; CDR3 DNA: TGCAGTGCCAAGACAGGAAGGAACACTGAAGCTTTCTTT; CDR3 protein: CSAKTGRNTEAFF
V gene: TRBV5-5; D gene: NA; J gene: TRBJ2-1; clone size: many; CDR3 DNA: TGTGCCAGCAGCTTCAGAGACAGCCCCTACAATGAGCAGTTCTTC; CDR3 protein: CASSFRDSPYNEQFF
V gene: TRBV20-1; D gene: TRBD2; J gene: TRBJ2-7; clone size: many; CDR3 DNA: TGCAGTGCTCGATCCGGGACTAGTGGCGAGCAGTACTTC; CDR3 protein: CSARSGTSGEQYF
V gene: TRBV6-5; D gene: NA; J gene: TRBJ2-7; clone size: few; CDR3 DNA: TGTGCCAGCAGTTACGCCCGGGGCTACGAGCAGTACTTC; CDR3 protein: CASSYARGYEQYF
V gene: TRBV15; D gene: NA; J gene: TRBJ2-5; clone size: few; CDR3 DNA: TGTGCCACCAGCAGAGATCGGCGGATCCAAGAGACCCAGTACTTC; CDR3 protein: CATSRDRRIQETQYF
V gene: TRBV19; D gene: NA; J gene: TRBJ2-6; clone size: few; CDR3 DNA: TGTGCCAGTTGCCAGGGGTCCGGAGGGGCCAACGTCCTGACTTTC; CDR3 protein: CASCQGSGGANVLTF
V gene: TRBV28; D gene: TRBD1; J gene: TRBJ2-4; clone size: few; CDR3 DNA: TGTGCCAGCAGTTTCCTGGGGACAGTTGATGCCAAAAACATTCAGTACTTC; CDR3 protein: CASSFLGTVDAKNIQYF
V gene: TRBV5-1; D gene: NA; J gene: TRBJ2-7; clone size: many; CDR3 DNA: TGCGCCAGCAGCTCTCCGGAATACGAGCAGTACTTC; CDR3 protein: CASSSPEYEQYF
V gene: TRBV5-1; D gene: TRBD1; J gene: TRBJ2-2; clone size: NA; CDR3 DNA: TGCGCCAGCAGTCCGCCCGGGACAGGGGAAACCGGGGAGCTGTTTTTT; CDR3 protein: CASSPPGTGETGELFF
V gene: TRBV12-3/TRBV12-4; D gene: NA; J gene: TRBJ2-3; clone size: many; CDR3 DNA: TGTGCCAGCAGCCGCGGTGTAGATACGCAGTATTTT; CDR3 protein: CASSRGVDTQYF
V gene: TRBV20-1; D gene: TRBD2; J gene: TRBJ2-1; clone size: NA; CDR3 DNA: TGCAGTGCTAGAGAGCCTAGCGGGACTTGGGAGCAGTTCTTC; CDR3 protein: CSAREPSGTWEQFF
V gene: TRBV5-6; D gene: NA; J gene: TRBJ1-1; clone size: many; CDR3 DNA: TGTGCCAGCAGCCCGGGTCATCCGGCCACTGAAGCTTTCTTT; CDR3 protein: CASSPGHPATEAFF
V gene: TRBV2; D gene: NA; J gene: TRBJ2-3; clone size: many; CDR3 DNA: TGTGCCAGCAGTGAAGCGCGAGATACGCAGTATTTT; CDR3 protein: CASSEARDTQYF
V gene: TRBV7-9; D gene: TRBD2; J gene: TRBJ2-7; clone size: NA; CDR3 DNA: TGTGCCAGCAGCCGCGGACTAGCGGGAGTCCACGAGCAGTACTTC; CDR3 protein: CASSRGLAGVHEQYF
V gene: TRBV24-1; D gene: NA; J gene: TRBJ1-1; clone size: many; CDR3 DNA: TGTGCCACCAGTGATGGGGCCACTGAAGCTTTCTTT; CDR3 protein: CATSDGATEAFF
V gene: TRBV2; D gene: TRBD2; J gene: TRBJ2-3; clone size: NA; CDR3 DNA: TGTGCCAGCCTTGGCGGGAGGGCCGGTCGAGATACGCAGTATTTT; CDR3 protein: CASLGGRAGRDTQYF
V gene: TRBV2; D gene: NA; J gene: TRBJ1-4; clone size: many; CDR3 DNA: TGTGCCAGCAGTTGGGTAAAAAATGAAAAACTGTTTTTT; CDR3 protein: CASSWVKNEKLFF
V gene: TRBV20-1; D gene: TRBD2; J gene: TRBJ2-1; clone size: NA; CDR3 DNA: TGCAGTGCTAGAGGGACTAGCGGGAGTGCCAATGAGCAGTTCTTC; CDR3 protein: CSARGTSGSANEQFF
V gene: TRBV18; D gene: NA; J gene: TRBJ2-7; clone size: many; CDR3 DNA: TGTGCCAGCTCACCACGCGCCAACTCCTACGAGCAGTACTTC; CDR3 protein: CASSPRANSYEQYF
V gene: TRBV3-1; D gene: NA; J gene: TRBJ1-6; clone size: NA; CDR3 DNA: TGTGCCAGCAGCCAAGCGGCTGGGTTCCTCGGTTCACCCCTCCACTTT; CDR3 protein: CASSQAAGFLGSPLHF